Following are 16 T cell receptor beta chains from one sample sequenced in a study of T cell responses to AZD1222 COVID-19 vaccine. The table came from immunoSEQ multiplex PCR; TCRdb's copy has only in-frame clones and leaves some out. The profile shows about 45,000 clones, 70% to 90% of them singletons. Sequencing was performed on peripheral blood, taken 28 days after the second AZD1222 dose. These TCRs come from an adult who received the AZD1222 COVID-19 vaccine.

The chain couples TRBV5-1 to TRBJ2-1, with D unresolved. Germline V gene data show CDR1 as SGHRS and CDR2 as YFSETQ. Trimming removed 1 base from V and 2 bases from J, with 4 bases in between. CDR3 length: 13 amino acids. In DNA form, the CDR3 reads TGCGCCAGCAGCTTGTTCCCCTACAATGAGCAGTTCTTC. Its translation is CASSLFPYNEQFF.

The CDR3 DNA follows: TGTGCCAGCACTCGGGTGGGAGCGAACACCGGGGAGCTGTTTTTT. Translated, it gives CASTRVGANTGELFF. This sequence joins TRBV7-9 and TRBJ2-2, with a possible D match to TRBD2 (5 bases). Trimming took 7 bases from V and 0 from J, leaving 12 bases between them. This CDR3 region has 15 residues. CDR1 SEHNR and CDR2 FQNEAQ come from the germline V gene (reference sequence).

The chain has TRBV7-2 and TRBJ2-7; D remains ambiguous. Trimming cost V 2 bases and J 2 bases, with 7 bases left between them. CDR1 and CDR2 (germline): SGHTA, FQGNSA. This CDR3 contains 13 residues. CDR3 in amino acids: CASSLSGAYEQYF. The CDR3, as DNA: TGTGCCAGCAGCTTATCAGGTGCCTACGAGCAGTACTTC.

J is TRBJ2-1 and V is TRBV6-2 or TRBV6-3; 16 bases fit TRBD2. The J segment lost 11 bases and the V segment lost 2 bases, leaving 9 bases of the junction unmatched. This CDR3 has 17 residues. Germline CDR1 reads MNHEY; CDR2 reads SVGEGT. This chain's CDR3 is CASSYNLGTSGRAQQFF. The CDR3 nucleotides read TGTGCCAGCAGTTACAACCTGGGGACTAGCGGGAGGGCCCAGCAGTTCTTC.

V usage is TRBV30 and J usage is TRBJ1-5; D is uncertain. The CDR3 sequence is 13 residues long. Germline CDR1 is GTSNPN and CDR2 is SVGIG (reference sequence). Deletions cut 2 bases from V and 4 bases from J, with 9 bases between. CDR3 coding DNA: TGTGCCTGGAGTACACGGGAGAATCAGCCCCAGCATTTT. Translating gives CAWSTRENQPQHF.

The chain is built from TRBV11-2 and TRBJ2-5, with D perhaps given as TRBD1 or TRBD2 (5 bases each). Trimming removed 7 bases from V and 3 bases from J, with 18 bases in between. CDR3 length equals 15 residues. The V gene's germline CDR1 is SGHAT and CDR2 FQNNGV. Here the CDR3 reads CASTAIDGAKETQYF. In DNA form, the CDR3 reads TGTGCCAGCACCGCCATTGACGGGGCGAAAGAGACCCAGTACTTC.

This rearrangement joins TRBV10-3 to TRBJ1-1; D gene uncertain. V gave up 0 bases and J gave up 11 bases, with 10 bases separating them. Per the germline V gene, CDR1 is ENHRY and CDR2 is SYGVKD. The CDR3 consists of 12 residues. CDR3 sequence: CAISESWTTAFF. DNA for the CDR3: TGTGCCATCAGTGAGTCATGGACGACGGCTTTCTTT.

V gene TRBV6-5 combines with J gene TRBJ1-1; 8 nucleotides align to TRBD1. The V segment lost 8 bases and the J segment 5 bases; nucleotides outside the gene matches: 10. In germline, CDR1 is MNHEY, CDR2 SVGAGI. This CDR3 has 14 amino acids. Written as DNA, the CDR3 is TGTGCCAGCCGGACAGGGAGGGAAGGGACTGAAGCTTTCTTT. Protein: CASRTGREGTEAFF.

The CDR3 coding sequence is TGTGCCTGGAGTCGTGGAGGGAGTACGGAGACCCAGTACTTC. Protein sequence: CAWSRGGSTETQYF. This rearrangement joins TRBV30 to TRBJ2-5, with D perhaps TRBD2 (6 bases). This CDR3 is 14 amino acids long. Trimming took 2 bases from V and 5 from J, leaving 15 bases between them. The germline CDR1 and CDR2 sequences are GTSNPN and SVGIG (reference sequence).

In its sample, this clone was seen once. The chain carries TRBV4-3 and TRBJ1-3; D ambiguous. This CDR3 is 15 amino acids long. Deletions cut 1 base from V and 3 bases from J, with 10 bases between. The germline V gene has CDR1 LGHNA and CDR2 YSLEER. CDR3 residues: CASSQAPGGGNTIYF. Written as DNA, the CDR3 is TGCGCCAGCAGCCAAGCTCCCGGCGGTGGAAACACCATATATTTT.

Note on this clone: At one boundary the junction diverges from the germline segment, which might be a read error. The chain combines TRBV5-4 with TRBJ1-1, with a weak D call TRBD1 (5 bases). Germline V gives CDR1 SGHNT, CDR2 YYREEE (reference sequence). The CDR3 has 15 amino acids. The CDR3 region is CSSSLADRDNTEAFF. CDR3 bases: TGTTCCAGCAGCTTGGCAGACAGAGACAACACTGAAGCTTTCTTT.

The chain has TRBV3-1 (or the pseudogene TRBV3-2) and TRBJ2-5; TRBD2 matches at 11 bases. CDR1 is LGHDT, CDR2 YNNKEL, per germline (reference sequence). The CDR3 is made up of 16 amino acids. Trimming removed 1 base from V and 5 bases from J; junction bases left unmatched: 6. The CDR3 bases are TGTGCCAGCAGCCAAGGGAAACTAGCGGGAGTTGAGACCCAGTACTTC. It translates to CASSQGKLAGVETQYF.

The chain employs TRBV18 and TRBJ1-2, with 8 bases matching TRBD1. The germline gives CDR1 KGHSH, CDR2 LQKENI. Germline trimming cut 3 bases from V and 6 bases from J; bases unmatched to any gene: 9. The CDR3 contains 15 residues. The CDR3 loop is CASSPRAGGEDGYTF. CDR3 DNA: TGTGCCAGCTCACCCCGGGCAGGGGGCGAGGATGGCTACACCTTC.

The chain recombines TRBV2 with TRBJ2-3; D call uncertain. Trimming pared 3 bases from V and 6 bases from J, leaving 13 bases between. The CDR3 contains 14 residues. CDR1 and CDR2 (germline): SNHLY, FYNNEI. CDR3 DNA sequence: TGTGCCAGCAGTGATCTAGGGTACGACGATACGCAGTATTTT. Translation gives CASSDLGYDDTQYF.

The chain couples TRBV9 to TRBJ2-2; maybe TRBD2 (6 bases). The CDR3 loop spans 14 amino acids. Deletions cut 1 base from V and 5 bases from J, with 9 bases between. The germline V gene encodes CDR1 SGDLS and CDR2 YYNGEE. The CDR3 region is CASSVFGGTGELFF. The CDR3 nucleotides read TGTGCCAGCAGCGTATTTGGAGGGACCGGGGAGCTGTTTTTT.

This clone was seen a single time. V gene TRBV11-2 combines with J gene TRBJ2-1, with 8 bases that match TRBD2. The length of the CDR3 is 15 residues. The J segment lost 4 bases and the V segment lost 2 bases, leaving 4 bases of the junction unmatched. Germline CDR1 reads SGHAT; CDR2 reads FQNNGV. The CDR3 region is CASSLIQRGYNEQFF. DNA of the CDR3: TGTGCCAGCAGCTTAATCCAGCGGGGGTACAATGAGCAGTTCTTC.